Each of the 21 T cell receptor beta chains below was sequenced from the same sample in a study of T cell repertoires in cytomegalovirus infection (dated by TCRdb to between 2018 and 2020). In the paper's terms, the treatment or condition label means: in vitro stimulation with specific CMV peptide epitopes to enrich CMV-specific T cells. TCRdb names Illumina HiSeq 1500 as the instrument used. TCRdb reran the public reads through fastp at Q25 and MiXCR, keeping productive beta chains. Duplicate CDR3 protein sequences are folded into a single record with the most common DNA and genes. This sample lists some 320,000 distinct CDR3 sequences; approximately 32% were detected once. Clones ranked in the top ten supply 20% of the sample. Their antigens are not known. Sequenced material: cultured PBMCs, taken from culture after CMV antigen stimulation. These receptor sequences come from a human donor in good health (CMV status not recorded). Some clones in this sample may be carry-over from other donors' samples.

This clonotype was detected many times. This rearrangement joins TRBV19 to TRBJ2-1, with TRBD2 matching over 12 bases. Trimming removed 9 bases from V and 7 bases from J; junction bases left unmatched: 13. The CDR3 consists of 16 residues. The germline CDR1 and CDR2 sequences are LNHDA and SQIVND (reference sequence). CDR3 DNA: TGTGCCAGCGCCCGAGCGGCTAGCGGGAGGGTAAATGAGCAGTTCTTC. It yields the protein CASARAASGRVNEQFF. The full variable domain, completed using reference TRBV19 and TRBJ2-1, is DGGITQSPKYLFRKEGQNVTLSCEQNLNHDAMYWYRQDPGQGLRLIYYSQIVNDFQKGDIAEGYSVSREKKESFPLTVTSAQKNPTAFYLCASARAASGRVNEQFFGPGTRLTVL.

The chain combines TRBV29-1 with TRBJ2-5; 8 nucleotides align to TRBD2. V trimming: 1 base; J trimming: 4 bases; junction bases outside the gene matches: 2. The CDR3 is made up of 13 amino acids. CDR1 is SQVTM and CDR2 is ANQGSEA in the germline V gene. Here the CDR3 reads CSVEAGGRETQYF. CDR3 in DNA: TGCAGCGTTGAAGCGGGAGGGAGAGAGACCCAGTACTTC.

This clonotype showed up many times. The rearrangement links TRBV7-3 to TRBJ2-5; perhaps TRBD2 as D (5 bases). Trimming left V 5 bases short and J 5 bases short, with 18 bases between. CDR3 length: 15 residues. Looked up from germline, CDR1 is SGHTA and CDR2 is FQGTGA. The CDR3, as DNA: TGTGCCAGCAGCCACCGCGGGTTCCCCGGCGAGACCCAGTACTTC. This translates into CASSHRGFPGETQYF.

This clonotype appeared a few times. The chain carries TRBV11-2 and TRBJ2-3; TRBD2 matches at 9 bases. This CDR3 region has 16 residues. V was clipped by 1 base and J by 6 bases; unmatched bases: 8. Germline loops: CDR1 SGHAT, CDR2 FQNNGV. CDR3 in amino acids: CASSLGLAAGDDTQYF. Here the CDR3 DNA reads TGTGCCAGCAGCTTAGGACTAGCGGCCGGTGACGATACGCAGTATTTT.

This clonotype occurred once. CDR3 nucleotide sequence: TGTGCCAGCAGTCTTTCCGGGACAGGGGGCATAAACTATGGCTACACCTTC. Its translation: CASSLSGTGGINYGYTF. The rearrangement uses TRBV2 and TRBJ1-2; 12 nucleotides match TRBD1. CDR1 is SNHLY, CDR2 FYNNEI, per germline. CDR3 size: 17 residues. After removal of 5 bases from V and 2 bases from J, the junction contained 9 bases not matched to a gene.

This rearrangement joins TRBV6-1 to TRBJ1-1; possible D gene TRBD1, 5 bases. CDR3 length equals 14 residues. The V and J ends lost 5 bases and 1 base respectively, with 11 bases between them. Per the germline V gene, CDR1 is MNHNS and CDR2 is SASEGT. DNA of the CDR3: TGTGCCAGCAGTTGGGGGACCTCGAACACTGAAGCTTTCTTT. Protein product: CASSWGTSNTEAFF.

The chain is built from TRBV7-3 and TRBJ2-7; D call uncertain. The ends were cut back, 1 base at V and 1 base at J, with 8 bases in the middle. CDR1 and CDR2 from the germline V gene are SGHTA and FQGTGA. CDR3 size: 14 residues. CDR3 DNA sequence: TGTGCCAGCAGCTTAATGGGCAGGTCCTACGAGCAGTACTTC. Amino acids: CASSLMGRSYEQYF. Complete variable domain (other parts from reference TRBV7-3 and TRBJ2-7): GAGVSQTPSNKVTEKGKYVELRCDPISGHTALYWYRQSLGQGPEFLIYFQGTGAADDSGLPNDRFFAVRPEGSVSTLKIQRTERGDSAVYLCASSLMGRSYEQYFGPGTRLTVT.

The rearrangement links TRBV2 to TRBJ1-5; D is perhaps TRBD1 (5 bases). The germline gives CDR1 SNHLY, CDR2 FYNNEI. The CDR3 loop spans 14 amino acids. Between the trimmed V and J ends, which lost 1 base and 7 bases, there was a span of 11 bases. The CDR3 sequence: CASSEEAGRQPQHF. The CDR3 region has the DNA TGTGCCAGCAGTGAAGAGGCAGGGAGACAGCCCCAGCATTTT.

The chain carries TRBV7-3 and TRBJ1-2; 12 bases are a match to TRBD1. Germline CDR1 and CDR2: SGHTA and FQGTGA. This CDR3 is built from 16 residues. The trim removed 5 bases at V and 4 bases at J, leaving 8 bases unmatched. CDR3 in amino acids: CASSDQPGQGAYGYTF. DNA of the CDR3: TGTGCCAGCAGCGATCAACCGGGACAGGGGGCCTATGGCTACACCTTC.

This clonotype was seen ten or more times. The chain's CDR3 is CASSLEQSSYNSPLHF. The DNA of the CDR3 is TGTGCCAGCAGCTTAGAGCAGAGCTCCTATAATTCACCCCTCCACTTT. V is TRBV7-6 and J is TRBJ1-6; D gene uncertain. This CDR3 comprises 16 residues. The V gene's germline CDR1 is SGHVS and CDR2 FNYEAQ. The V and J ends lost 1 base and 0 bases respectively, with 7 bases between them.

This clonotype was observed a handful of times. This sequence joins TRBV7-3 and TRBJ2-2, with D possibly being TRBD2 (6 bases). The CDR3 runs to 15 residues. Trimming took off 6 bases at V and 0 bases at J, with 11 bases between the two ends. The germline V gene encodes CDR1 SGHTA and CDR2 FQGTGA. CDR3 coding DNA: TGTGCCAGCAGTTCGGGACTGCCGAACACCGGGGAGCTGTTTTTT. Residues: CASSSGLPNTGELFF.

This clonotype has only one observation. The rearrangement joins TRBV2 to TRBJ2-7; tentative D call: TRBD1 (5 bases). The CDR3 covers 12 residues. The ends were cut back, 4 bases at V and 2 bases at J, with 6 bases in the middle. CDR1 and CDR2 from the germline V gene are SNHLY and FYNNEI. For the CDR3, the DNA is TGTGCCAGCAGTGCCAGGGCCTACGAGCAGTACTTC. This sequence encodes CASSARAYEQYF.

The chain couples TRBV12-3 or TRBV12-4 to TRBJ2-6; TRBD1 aligns across 7 bases. This CDR3 has 17 residues. Germline trimming cut 5 bases from V and 0 bases from J; bases unmatched to any gene: 7. The CDR3 DNA is TGTGCCAGCAGTATCGGACAGGCATACTCTGGGGCCAACGTCCTGACTTTC. The encoded protein is CASSIGQAYSGANVLTF.

This clonotype was recorded a few times. The gene calls are TRBV6-2 or TRBV6-3 and TRBJ1-1; tentative D call: TRBD1 (5 bases). The length of the CDR3 is 19 residues. Germline V gene sequence: CDR1 MNHEY, CDR2 SVGEGT. Trimming took 0 bases from V and 0 from J, leaving 20 bases between them. The chain's CDR3 is CASSYSPDRIGFMNTEAFF. As DNA, the CDR3 is TGTGCCAGCAGTTACTCTCCCGACAGAATCGGGTTCATGAACACTGAAGCTTTCTTT.

This clonotype was picked up many times. This chain connects TRBV7-2 to TRBJ1-6, with D unresolved. In germline, CDR1 is SGHTA, CDR2 FQGNSA. Trimming took 0 bases from V and 6 from J, leaving 18 bases between them. This CDR3 spans 18 amino acids. The CDR3 region has the DNA TGTGCCAGCAGCTTAGCGCTCCCCACAAGGGCCTTTAATTCACCCCTCCACTTT. Protein: CASSLALPTRAFNSPLHF.

This clonotype has just a few counts. The chain recombines TRBV19 with TRBJ2-1, with 9 bases that match TRBD2. Trimming cost V 4 bases and J 9 bases; bases outside gene matches: 7. The CDR3 has 14 residues. Germline V lookup: CDR1 LNHDA, CDR2 SQIVND (reference sequence). CDR3 sequence (DNA): TGTGCCAGTAGTACTATAGCGGGAGCGGGTGAGCAGTTCTTC. Protein sequence: CASSTIAGAGEQFF. The complete variable domain, with remaining parts taken from reference TRBV19 and TRBJ2-1, reads DGGITQSPKYLFRKEGQNVTLSCEQNLNHDAMYWYRQDPGQGLRLIYYSQIVNDFQKGDIAEGYSVSREKKESFPLTVTSAQKNPTAFYLCASSTIAGAGEQFFGPGTRLTVL.

This clonotype appeared a few times. This rearrangement joins TRBV7-2 to TRBJ1-4; D might be TRBD1 (5 bases). There are 15 residues in the CDR3. Trimming left V 1 base short and J 8 bases short, with 14 bases between. Germline values: CDR1 SGHTA, CDR2 FQGNSA. The CDR3 nucleotides read TGTGCCAGCAGCTTAGTGGCTGGGGCGGGAGAAAAACTGTTTTTT. Protein: CASSLVAGAGEKLFF.

This clonotype was observed many times. V gene TRBV12-3 or TRBV12-4 combines with J gene TRBJ1-2; D gene ambiguous. V shed 3 bases and J shed 4 bases, with 9 bases lying between them. This CDR3 region has 13 residues. The CDR3 here is CASSLDGSYGYTF. Written as DNA, the CDR3 is TGTGCCAGCAGTTTGGATGGGAGCTATGGCTACACCTTC.

This clonotype was seen only a few times. The rearrangement joins TRBV13 to TRBJ2-2; TRBD1 matches at 10 bases. This CDR3 is 16 amino acids long. After removal of 4 bases from V and 4 bases from J, the junction contained 6 bases not matched to a gene. Germline lookup yields CDR1 PRHDT and CDR2 FYEKMQ (reference sequence). CDR3 sequence (DNA): TGTGCCAGCAGCTCGCCGGGACAGGGGCCCACCGGGGAGCTGTTTTTT. Protein product: CASSSPGQGPTGELFF.

This clonotype was observed a handful of times. This sequence joins TRBV7-9 and TRBJ2-3; 11 nucleotides match TRBD1. Per germline, CDR1 SEHNR and CDR2 FQNEAQ (reference sequence). J lost 1 base, V lost 7 bases, and 4 bases had no gene match. This CDR3 is 15 amino acids long. CDR3 sequence (DNA): TGTGCCAGCATCGGACAGGGGGCTGGCACAGATACGCAGTATTTT. Amino acids: CASIGQGAGTDTQYF.

About this clonotype itself: The CDR3 does not close with the conserved phenylalanine or tryptophan, likely indicating a read error. The V gene is TRBV28, the J gene TRBJ1-2; D perhaps matches TRBD1 (5 bases). Trimming pared 4 bases from V and 4 bases from J, leaving 10 bases between. Germline CDR1 is MDHEN and CDR2 is SYDVKM. There are 13 residues in the CDR3. Written as DNA, the CDR3 is TGTGCCAGCAGTTCCAGAAGGGGCTATGGCTACACCCTC. Residues: CASSSRRGYGYTL.